Listed below are T cell receptor beta chains from one sample, sequenced in a study of T cell responses to AZD1222 COVID-19 vaccine. Sequencing was performed with immunoSEQ multiplex PCR; in TCRdb, only in-frame clones are kept and a portion is missing. The sample lists about 220,000 clones, about 93% occurring once. This material consisted of peripheral blood, taken on day 0 of MenACWY control vaccination. All receptors derive from an adult in good health. Both conserved end residues are part of each CDR3. The order of the fields is CDR3 protein, CDR3 DNA, J gene, V gene, clone size, D gene. D genes are given only for firm matches. Part of the rows lack a size; the others show once, few, many or a class for expanded clones.

CASSDVWGMDYGYTF TGTGCCAGCAGTGACGTGTGGGGGATGGACTATGGCTACACCTTC TRBJ1-2 TRBV6-1 NA NA
CATSRDRGMGGTEAFF TGTGCCACCAGCAGAGATCGGGGCATGGGGGGAACTGAAGCTTTCTTT TRBJ1-1 TRBV15 NA NA
CASSLESYGNNEQFF TGTGCCAGCAGCTTAGAAAGTTACGGAAACAATGAGCAGTTCTTC TRBJ2-1 TRBV11-3 once NA
CASSEGGSYNEQFF TGTGCCAGTAGTGAGGGGGGTTCCTACAATGAGCAGTTCTTC TRBJ2-1 TRBV19 NA NA
CASSLGTGANAKGGYTF TGTGCCAGCAGCTTAGGGACAGGTGCCAATGCAAAGGGTGGCTACACCTTC TRBJ1-2 TRBV7-2 NA TRBD1
CASSPQGYGYTF TGTGCCAGCAGTCCACAGGGTTACGGCTACACCTTC TRBJ1-2 TRBV12-3/TRBV12-4 NA NA
CASSQAGYGYTF TGTGCCAGCAGCCAAGCAGGCTATGGCTACACCTTC TRBJ1-2 TRBV3-1/TRBV3-2 once NA
CASSDTGTTETQYF TGTGCCAGCAGCGACACCGGGACAACGGAGACCCAGTACTTC TRBJ2-5 TRBV7-8 NA NA
CASSLSDHQPQHF TGTGCCAGCAGCTTAAGCGACCATCAGCCCCAGCATTTT TRBJ1-5 TRBV7-8 once NA
CASSPHRGNSPLHF TGTGCCAGCAGCCCTCACAGGGGGAATTCACCCCTCCACTTT TRBJ1-6 TRBV7-9 NA TRBD1
CAWRFFVGYETEAFF TGTGCCTGGAGGTTCTTTGTAGGGTACGAGACTGAAGCTTTCTTT TRBJ1-1 TRBV30 NA NA
CASSQDVRGLGGYTF TGTGCCAGCAGCCAAGATGTCAGGGGGCTAGGTGGCTACACCTTC TRBJ1-2 TRBV3-1/TRBV3-2 NA TRBD1
CASSPNGGSNQPQHF TGTGCCAGCAGTCCCAATGGGGGGAGCAATCAGCCCCAGCATTTT TRBJ1-5 TRBV25-1 NA NA
CASSTSTGIIHGYTF TGTGCCAGCAGCACATCAACAGGGATAATACATGGCTACACCTTC TRBJ1-2 TRBV7-9 NA NA
CASRGGTGPNEKLFF TGCGCCAGCAGGGGCGGGACAGGTCCTAATGAAAAACTGTTTTTT TRBJ1-4 TRBV5-1 NA TRBD1
CASSYHRQGATDTQYF TGTGCCAGCAGTTACCACCGACAGGGGGCGACAGATACGCAGTATTTT TRBJ2-3 TRBV6-6 NA TRBD1
CASSLVAAPSNQPQHF TGTGCCAGCAGCTTGGTGGCAGCCCCTAGCAATCAGCCCCAGCATTTT TRBJ1-5 TRBV5-5 NA NA
CASSIVGPAKNIQYF TGTGCCAGTAGTATAGTTGGTCCCGCGAAAAACATTCAGTACTTC TRBJ2-4 TRBV19 NA NA
CASSIATGGSYGYTF TGTGCCAGTAGTATTGCGACAGGGGGCTCCTATGGCTACACCTTC TRBJ1-2 TRBV19 NA TRBD1
CASSLQGGTEAFF TGTGCCAGCAGCTTACAGGGGGGCACTGAAGCTTTCTTT TRBJ1-1 TRBV5-4 NA TRBD1
CASSSPGTGIIGRRRSEQFF TGCGCCAGCAGCTCACCCGGGACAGGGATAATTGGGAGAAGGAGGAGTGAGCAGTTCTTC TRBJ2-1 TRBV5-1 NA TRBD1
CASRPGQGQNSPLHF TGTGCCAGCAGACCAGGACAGGGTCAGAATTCACCCCTCCACTTT TRBJ1-6 TRBV11-2 NA TRBD1
CASSLAGATGAGYGYTF TGTGCCAGCAGCTTAGCGGGGGCCACAGGGGCGGGCTATGGCTACACCTTC TRBJ1-2 TRBV7-2 NA TRBD1
CATSRGESSGNTIYF TGTGCCACCAGCCGGGGGGAGAGCTCTGGAAACACCATATATTTT TRBJ1-3 TRBV15 NA NA
CASSVHLGRTNTEAFF TGTGCCAGCAGTGTCCACCTGGGACGGACGAACACTGAAGCTTTCTTT TRBJ1-1 TRBV6-1 once NA
CASSHRDRFEAFF TGTGCCAGCAGCCACCGCGACAGATTTGAAGCTTTCTTT TRBJ1-1 TRBV3-1/TRBV3-2 NA NA
CASSSGQPTHEQYF TGTGCCAGCAGTTCGGGTCAGCCAACCCACGAGCAGTACTTC TRBJ2-7 TRBV27 NA NA
CASSVSGREGEQYF TGTGCCAGCAGCGTAAGTGGCAGGGAGGGCGAGCAGTACTTC TRBJ2-7 TRBV9 NA TRBD2
CASHFRGASGNTIYF TGTGCCAGCCACTTTAGGGGAGCCTCTGGAAACACCATATATTTT TRBJ1-3 TRBV18 NA NA
CASSVISNTEAFF TGTGCCAGCAGCGTCATTTCGAACACTGAAGCTTTCTTT TRBJ1-1 TRBV7-2 NA NA